This T cell receptor beta chain is from a study of T cell clonotyping in hematopoietic cell transplantation. Profiling relied on immunoSEQ multiplex PCR, and the TCRdb table lists in-frame clones only, not all of them. The data show about 20,000 clones, with roughly 90% seen just once and about 4% held by the top ten. Trimming removed 7 bases at V and 7 bases at J, with 19 bases between. The CDR3 is made up of 14 amino acids. The germline CDR1 and CDR2 sequences are PRHDT and FYEKMQ (reference sequence). Time point given: recipient sample about 28 days before transplant, after cytoreduction. The clonotype comes from a man aged 18 to 30 with biphenotypic leukemia. Some clones in this sample may be carry-over from other donors' samples. Sample: peripheral blood mononuclear cells, taken before stem cell transplant. The V gene is TRBV13, the J gene TRBJ1-1; weak D call: TRBD1 (6 bases). In DNA, the CDR3 is TGTGCCAGCATCATAAGGGGGGAAACAGGTGAAGCTTTCTTT. Translating it yields CASIIRGETGEAFF.